These 32 T cell receptor beta chains were all obtained from the same sample, sequenced in a study of T cell repertoires in cytomegalovirus infection. Each CDR3 protein gets one entry after TCRdb re-called the reads with MiXCR. The table includes around 240,000 distinct CDR3 sequences, 20% to 25% detected once. The sequenced material came from CD8+ T cells from PBMCs. All receptors come from a human donor in good health (CMV status not recorded). Some clones in this sample may be carry-over from other donors' samples.

V is TRBV5-6 and J is TRBJ1-2; D unresolved. Germline CDR1 reads SGHDT; CDR2 reads YYEEEE. The ends were cut back, 5 bases at V and 8 bases at J, with 19 bases in the middle. This CDR3 region has 14 residues. The CDR3 sequence: CASRGSRQAVGYTF. The CDR3 DNA reads TGTGCCAGCAGGGGATCAAGGCAGGCGGTGGGCTACACCTTC.

The gene calls are TRBV10-2 and TRBJ2-3, with D possibly matching TRBD2 (6 bases). Looked up from germline, CDR1 is WSHSY and CDR2 is SAAADI. This CDR3 comprises 11 residues. The V gene lost 6 bases and the J gene lost 5 bases, with 6 bases spanning the gap. CDR3 DNA sequence: TGCGCCAGCAGCGGGGGAGATACGCAGTATTTT. This gives the protein CASSGGDTQYF.

The genes are TRBV20-1 and TRBJ2-3; TRBD1 aligns across 8 bases. V was pared by 5 bases and J by 1 base, with 8 bases of the junction left unmatched. Germline assignment: CDR1 DFQATT and CDR2 SNEGSKA (reference sequence). This CDR3 is built from 15 residues. CDR3 DNA: TGCAGTGCTCAGGCGACAGGGGATGGCACAGATACGCAGTATTTT. Its translation: CSAQATGDGTDTQYF.

The chain has TRBV29-1 and TRBJ2-2; D unresolved. Trimming pared 4 bases from V and 4 bases from J, leaving 10 bases between. This CDR3 region has 13 residues. CDR1 is SQVTM, CDR2 ANQGSEA, per germline. The CDR3 DNA follows: TGCAGCGTTGTCACAGCCGTCACCGGGGAGCTGTTTTTT. This gives the protein CSVVTAVTGELFF.

J is TRBJ1-1 and V is TRBV7-9, with D perhaps TRBD1 (6 bases). CDR3 length equals 18 residues. V was shortened by 6 bases and J by 7 bases, with 30 bases between the two germline ends. Germline values: CDR1 SEHNR, CDR2 FQNEAQ (reference sequence). The CDR3, as DNA: TGTGCCAGCAGTCAAAATCGTCCCGGGACATTTATGTACATTGAAGCTTTCTTT. As protein: CASSQNRPGTFMYIEAFF.

The chain links TRBV12-3 or TRBV12-4 to TRBJ2-3; 11 bases align to TRBD2. This CDR3 is 19 amino acids long. J lost 2 bases, V lost 7 bases, and 17 bases had no gene match. The chain's CDR3 is CASKTVAGGPLPDTDTQYF. For the CDR3, the DNA is TGTGCCAGCAAAACTGTAGCGGGGGGGCCCCTTCCCGACACAGATACGCAGTATTTT.

The V and J genes are TRBV5-5 and TRBJ2-2; 8 nucleotides agree with TRBD1. The germline V gene has CDR1 SGHKS and CDR2 YYEKEE (reference sequence). CDR3 size: 15 residues. V lost 4 bases to trimming and J lost 4 bases; unmatched junction nucleotides: 6. The CDR3 nucleotides are TGTGCCAGCAGCCCACAGGGGACAGGCACCGGGGAGCTGTTTTTT. It codes for CASSPQGTGTGELFF.

This clonotype was counted many times. The chain employs TRBV12-3 or TRBV12-4 and TRBJ1-6; the D is unclear. The CDR3 consists of 14 residues. V was trimmed by 3 bases and J by 4 bases, leaving 7 bases between them. CDR3 amino acids: CASSLLQYNSPLHF. Here the CDR3 DNA reads TGTGCCAGCAGTTTGCTTCAGTATAATTCACCCCTCCACTTT.

V is TRBV29-1 and J is TRBJ1-1; D is unresolved. V was pared by 3 bases and J by 3 bases, with 17 bases between. Germline CDR1 reads SQVTM; CDR2 reads ANQGSEA. The CDR3 sequence is 15 residues long. CDR3 sequence reads: CSVDWTSHMDTEAFF. In DNA form, the CDR3 reads TGCAGCGTTGATTGGACTTCCCACATGGACACTGAAGCTTTCTTT.

This clonotype has just a few counts. The chain has TRBV7-9 and TRBJ2-1; TRBD2 agrees at 7 bases. This CDR3 is built from 16 residues. From germline, CDR1 is SEHNR and CDR2 FQNEAQ (reference sequence). Trimming cost V 7 bases and J 6 bases; bases outside gene matches: 15. In nucleotides, the CDR3 is TGTGCCAGCATACCCATCGGGAGCGGGAAACCCAATGAGCAGTTCTTC. It encodes CASIPIGSGKPNEQFF.

Turning to this clonotype: A much larger clone differs from this one at a single base, so this may be a read error. The chain couples TRBV7-2 to TRBJ2-1; D uncertain. The CDR3 extends over 14 amino acids. Germline CDR1 and CDR2: SGHTA and FQGNSA. With 3 bases removed from V and 8 bases from J, the gap between germline ends came to 14 bases. CDR3 amino acids: CASSLLERYYEQFF. CDR3 bases: TGTGCCAGCAGCTTGCTGGAGCGATACTATGAGCAGTTCTTC. The whole variable domain, remainder taken from reference TRBV7-2 and TRBJ2-1, is GAGVSQSPSNKVTEKGKDVELRCDPISGHTALYWYRQSLGQGLEFLIYFQGNSAPDKSGLPSDRFSAERTGGSVSTLTIQRTQQEDSAVYLCASSLLERYYEQFFGPGTRLTVL.

The chain has TRBV9 and TRBJ1-4, with TRBD1 matching over 11 bases. Per the germline V gene, CDR1 is SGDLS and CDR2 is YYNGEE. The CDR3 is 14 residues long. Trimming took 2 bases from V and 6 from J; bases not matched to a gene: 0. The CDR3 DNA follows: TGTGCCAGCAGCGTGGGACAGGGGGATGAAAAACTGTTTTTT. Protein product: CASSVGQGDEKLFF.

This clonotype was counted between two and nine times. The gene calls are TRBV10-3 and TRBJ2-7; 9 bases align to TRBD2. The CDR3 has 15 amino acids. With V trimmed by 3 bases and J by 2 bases, 5 bases remained unmatched. CDR1 and CDR2 from the germline V gene are ENHRY and SYGVKD. The CDR3 reads CAISDIGGGAYEQYF. In DNA, the CDR3 is TGTGCCATCAGTGATATTGGCGGGGGGGCCTACGAGCAGTACTTC.

The gene calls are TRBV7-2 and TRBJ2-3; 9 nucleotides agree with TRBD2. The CDR3 sequence is 16 residues long. The germline V gene encodes CDR1 SGHTA and CDR2 FQGNSA. The V segment lost 4 bases and the J segment 5 bases; nucleotides outside the gene matches: 10. CDR3 DNA sequence: TGTGCCAGCAGCTGGGGGGGCGGGGGGGCGGGAGATACGCAGTATTTT. The encoded protein is CASSWGGGGAGDTQYF.

At least ten counts were recorded for this clonotype. V and J are TRBV6-6 and TRBJ1-1, with a weak D call TRBD1 (5 bases). Trimming shortened V by 4 bases and J by 4 bases, and 7 bases separated the two germline ends. The germline gives CDR1 MNHNY, CDR2 SVGAGI (reference sequence). This CDR3 region has 12 residues. The CDR3 DNA sequence: TGTGCCAGCAGTTTCGGGGCCACTGAAGCTTTCTTT. Residues: CASSFGATEAFF.

The CDR3 loop reads CATLARPKFF. CDR3 coding DNA: TGTGCCACGCTAGCGCGGCCTAAGTTCTTC. The V and J genes are TRBV2 and TRBJ2-1, with D perhaps matching TRBD2 (6 bases). Trimming took off 10 bases at V and 14 bases at J, with 15 bases between the two ends. In germline, CDR1 is SNHLY, CDR2 FYNNEI. CDR3 length equals 10 residues.

This sequence joins TRBV6-5 and TRBJ2-5, with 12 bases lining up with TRBD2. Trimming cost V 6 bases and J 0 bases; bases outside gene matches: 5. Germline assignment: CDR1 MNHEY and CDR2 SVGAGI. This CDR3 spans 16 amino acids. The CDR3 region has the DNA TGTGCCAGCAGAACTAGCGGGGGGCTGTACCAAGAGACCCAGTACTTC. It specifies CASRTSGGLYQETQYF.

This clonotype was picked up a small number of times. The chain is built from TRBV14 and TRBJ2-7; possibly TRBD1 for D (6 bases). Germline V gives CDR1 SGHDN, CDR2 FVKESK. CDR3 size: 15 residues. V lost 4 bases and J lost 0, with 13 bases in between. CDR3 in DNA: TGTGCCAGCAGCCCCCCGACAGGCCTCTCCTACGAGCAGTACTTC. This encodes CASSPPTGLSYEQYF.

The chain combines TRBV29-1 with TRBJ2-1; the match to TRBD2 covers 8 bases. The CDR3 is 11 amino acids. Trimming removed 4 bases from V and 7 bases from J; junction bases left unmatched: 0. Germline CDR1 is SQVTM and CDR2 is ANQGSEA. The CDR3 DNA is TGCAGCGTTGCGGGGGGGAATGAGCAGTTCTTC. Its translation is CSVAGGNEQFF.

The table lists this clonotype with many counts. The rearrangement uses TRBV7-6 and TRBJ1-3, with a possible D match to TRBD1 (5 bases). The V end was cut by 0 bases, the J end by 2 bases, with 26 bases between. The CDR3 consists of 21 residues. The V gene's germline CDR1 is SGHVS and CDR2 FNYEAQ. CDR3 amino acids: CASSLASWGDLRGTPGNTIYF. CDR3 coding DNA: TGTGCCAGCAGCTTAGCCTCCTGGGGGGATCTAAGGGGAACGCCTGGAAACACCATATATTTT.

The rearrangement uses TRBV6-5 and TRBJ2-3; the D gene is possibly TRBD1 (6 bases). CDR1 and CDR2 (germline): MNHEY, SVGAGI. Between the trimmed V and J ends, which lost 3 bases and 0 bases, there was a span of 13 bases. The CDR3 consists of 16 residues. DNA for the CDR3: TGTGCCAGCAGTTATTTTTCTGGGGGCAGCACAGATACGCAGTATTTT. Its protein product is CASSYFSGGSTDTQYF.

In this sample, this clonotype turned up many times. The chain recombines TRBV7-2 with TRBJ2-5, with TRBD1 matching over 8 bases. V lost 1 base and J lost 5; bases outside the gene matches: 9. Germline V gene lookup returns CDR1 SGHTA and CDR2 FQGNSA. The CDR3 has 16 residues. Here the CDR3 reads CASSLGARGRDETQYF. The CDR3 DNA reads as TGTGCCAGCAGCTTAGGAGCCAGGGGGCGCGATGAGACCCAGTACTTC.

This clonotype was recorded many times. J is TRBJ1-1 and V is TRBV7-6; D is unclear. Trimming took 4 bases from V and 3 from J, leaving 9 bases between them. This CDR3 is built from 13 residues. Germline assignment: CDR1 SGHVS and CDR2 FNYEAQ. The CDR3 DNA sequence: TGTGCCAGCAGCTCCCCGGGAGACACTGAAGCTTTCTTT. It specifies CASSSPGDTEAFF.

The chain recombines TRBV12-3 or TRBV12-4 with TRBJ1-5, with D uncertain. This CDR3 has 14 residues. Trimming left V 0 bases short and J 4 bases short, with 7 bases between. The CDR3 reads CASSLARANQPQHF. The CDR3 DNA reads TGTGCCAGCAGTTTAGCGCGTGCAAATCAGCCCCAGCATTTT.

V is TRBV9 and J is TRBJ2-3, with TRBD2 matching 9 bases. Looked up from germline, CDR1 is SGDLS and CDR2 is YYNGEE. V was clipped by 4 bases and J by 6 bases; unmatched bases: 12. The CDR3 sequence is 16 residues long. CDR3 in DNA: TGTGCCAGCAGCCCCCATGTTGCGGGGGGGCCCGATACGCAGTATTTT. It encodes CASSPHVAGGPDTQYF.

This clonotype rates as medium-sized. V is TRBV7-2 and J is TRBJ2-6; D gene unclear. The V end lost 3 bases, the J end lost 3 bases, and 12 bases lay between the germline ends. The length of the CDR3 is 16 residues. In germline, CDR1 is SGHTA, CDR2 FQGNSA. The chain's CDR3 is CASSFNGGFGANVLTF. The CDR3 nucleotides read TGTGCCAGCAGCTTTAACGGTGGCTTTGGGGCCAACGTCCTGACTTTC.

Only a few counts were recorded for this clonotype. The V gene is TRBV28, the J gene TRBJ1-4; tentatively, D is TRBD1 (5 bases). The germline gives CDR1 MDHEN, CDR2 SYDVKM. The CDR3 extends over 14 amino acids. V was trimmed by 5 bases and J by 7 bases, leaving 14 bases between them. Here the CDR3 reads CASSGTLRGEKLFF. For the CDR3, the DNA is TGTGCCAGCAGTGGGACTCTAAGGGGTGAAAAACTGTTTTTT.

V is TRBV5-3 and J is TRBJ2-2, with D maybe TRBD2 (6 bases). TRBV5-3 is placed among ORFs of uncertain function. Trimming shortened V by 8 bases and J by 1 base, and 9 bases separated the two germline ends. This CDR3 has 13 amino acids. DNA for the CDR3: TGTGCCAGCGGAGGGCAGAACACCGGGGAGCTGTTTTTT. Protein sequence: CASGGQNTGELFF.

This clonotype was seen many times. The genes are TRBV7-6 and TRBJ1-5, with D perhaps TRBD1 (5 bases). Between the trimmed V and J ends, which lost 4 bases and 6 bases, there was a span of 10 bases. CDR3 size: 13 residues. Germline CDR1 is SGHVS and CDR2 is FNYEAQ. Written as DNA, the CDR3 is TGTGCCAGCAGCTCCAGGGTCGGTCAGCCCCAGCATTTT. This encodes CASSSRVGQPQHF.

The chain employs TRBV28 and TRBJ2-7; TRBD1 aligns across 10 bases. The CDR3 totals 16 residues. Looked up from germline, CDR1 is MDHEN and CDR2 is SYDVKM. J was trimmed by 3 bases and V by 5 bases; bases with no gene match: 10. CDR3 coding DNA: TGTGCCAGCAGTCCCCCACCCGGGACAGGGGTCTACGAGCAGTACTTC. The encoded protein is CASSPPPGTGVYEQYF.

This rearrangement joins TRBV7-3 to TRBJ2-7; D is perhaps TRBD2 (5 bases). This CDR3 region has 13 residues. V was trimmed by 5 bases and J by 3 bases, leaving 11 bases between them. Germline CDR1 is SGHTA and CDR2 is FQGTGA. CDR3 protein: CASSQSGLYEQYF. CDR3 nucleotide sequence: TGTGCCAGCAGCCAAAGTGGACTCTACGAGCAGTACTTC.

Written as DNA, the CDR3 is TGCGCCAGCAGCTCACTGTACAAGGAGACAGGGGGCGGAGGGAACACTGAAGCTTTCTTT. It encodes CASSSLYKETGGGGNTEAFF. The chain has TRBV5-1 and TRBJ1-1; TRBD1 aligns across 10 bases. Germline V gene lookup returns CDR1 SGHRS and CDR2 YFSETQ. CDR3 length: 20 residues. Unmatched junction bases numbered 18, after V lost 3 bases and J lost 1 base.